This T cell receptor beta chain originates from a study of prognosis after radiotherapy for stage I lung cancer. Other malignancies, prior chemotherapy and prior radiotherapy were absent in all patients, each of whom was node-negative on CT and PET/CT. Many counts were recorded for this clonotype. The CDR3 is made up of 16 amino acids. The germline CDR1 and CDR2 sequences are LGHDT and YNNKEL (reference sequence). V lost 2 bases, J lost 5 bases, and 6 bases stayed unmatched. Two-round multiplex PCR amplified TCR beta CDR3 from genomic DNA. The first PCR round targeted every TRBV and TRBJ gene with specific primers. TCRdb reprocessed the multiplex PCR reads with MiXCR, giving one entry per CDR3 protein. The sample carries 26,000 or so distinct CDR3 sequences, 25% to 35% recorded once.

This TCR derives from a donor over 45 with non-small cell lung cancer. The sequenced sample was PBMCs, obtained before or after stereotactic body radiation therapy (not recorded which). This sequence joins TRBV3-1 and TRBJ2-1, with 10 bases fitting TRBD2. CDR3 coding DNA: TGTGCCAGCAGCCAACGGGGACTAGCGCGCGACAATGAGCAGTTCTTC. Encoded protein: CASSQRGLARDNEQFF.